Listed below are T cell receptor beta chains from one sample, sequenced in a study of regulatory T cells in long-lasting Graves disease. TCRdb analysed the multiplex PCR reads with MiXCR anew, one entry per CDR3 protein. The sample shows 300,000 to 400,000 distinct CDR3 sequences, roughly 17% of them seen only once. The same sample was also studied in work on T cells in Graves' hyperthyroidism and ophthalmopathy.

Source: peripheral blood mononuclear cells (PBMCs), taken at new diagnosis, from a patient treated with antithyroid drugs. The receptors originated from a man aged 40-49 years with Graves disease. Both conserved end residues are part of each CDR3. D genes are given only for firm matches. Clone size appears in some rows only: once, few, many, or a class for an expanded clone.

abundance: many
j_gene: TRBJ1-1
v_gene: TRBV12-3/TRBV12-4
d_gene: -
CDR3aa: CASSLHTEAFF
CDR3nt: TGTGCCAGCAGTCTACACACTGAAGCTTTCTTT

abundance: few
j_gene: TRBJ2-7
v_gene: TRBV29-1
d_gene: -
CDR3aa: CSVSDTYEQYF
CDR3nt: TGCAGCGTCTCTGACACCTACGAGCAGTACTTC

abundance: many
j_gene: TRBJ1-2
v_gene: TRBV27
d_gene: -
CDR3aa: CASSPDRLANYGYTF
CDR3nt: TGTGCCAGCAGCCCCGACCGTTTAGCTAACTATGGCTACACCTTC

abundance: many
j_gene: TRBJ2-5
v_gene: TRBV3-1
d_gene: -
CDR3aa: CASSQGAVGVETQYF
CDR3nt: TGTGCCAGCAGCCAGGGAGCGGTGGGAGTCGAGACCCAGTACTTC

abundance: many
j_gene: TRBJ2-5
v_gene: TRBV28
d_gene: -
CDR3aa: CASSPKETQYF
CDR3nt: TGTGCCAGCAGCCCCAAAGAGACCCAGTACTTC

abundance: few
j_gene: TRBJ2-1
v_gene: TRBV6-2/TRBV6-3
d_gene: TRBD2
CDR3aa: CASKLLAGGPDEQFF
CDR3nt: TGTGCCAGCAAATTACTAGCGGGGGGGCCGGATGAGCAGTTCTTC

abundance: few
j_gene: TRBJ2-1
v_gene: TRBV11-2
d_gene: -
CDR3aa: CASSPPLLGTEQFF
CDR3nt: TGTGCCAGCAGCCCGCCTCTGCTCGGTACTGAGCAGTTCTTC

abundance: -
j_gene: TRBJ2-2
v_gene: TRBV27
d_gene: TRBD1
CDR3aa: CASSEDRGNTGELFF
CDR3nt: TGTGCCAGCAGTGAGGACAGGGGGAACACCGGGGAGCTGTTTTTT

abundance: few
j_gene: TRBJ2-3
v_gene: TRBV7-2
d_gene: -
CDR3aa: CASSFSRGGSRTDTQYF
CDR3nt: TGTGCCAGCAGCTTTTCCCGAGGAGGGTCCCGCACAGATACGCAGTATTTT

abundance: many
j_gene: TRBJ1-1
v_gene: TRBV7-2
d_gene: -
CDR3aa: CASSLADSRNTEAFF
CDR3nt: TGTGCCAGCAGCTTAGCGGACAGTCGGAACACTGAAGCTTTCTTT

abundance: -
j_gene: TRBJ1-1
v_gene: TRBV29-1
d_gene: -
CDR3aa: CSVDSTGISTEAFF
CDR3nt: TGCAGCGTAGATTCAACAGGGATCTCCACTGAAGCTTTCTTT

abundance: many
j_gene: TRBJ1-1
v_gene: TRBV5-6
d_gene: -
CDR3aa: CASLLWGNTEAFF
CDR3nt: TGTGCCAGCCTTTTGTGGGGGAACACTGAAGCTTTCTTT

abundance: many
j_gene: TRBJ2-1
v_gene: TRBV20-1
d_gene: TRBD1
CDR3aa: CSARGGQGGGWQFF
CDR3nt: TGCAGTGCTAGGGGAGGACAGGGGGGAGGGTGGCAGTTCTTC

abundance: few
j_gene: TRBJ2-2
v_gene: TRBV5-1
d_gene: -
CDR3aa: CASSSQSGSGELFF
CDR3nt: TGCGCCAGCAGCTCGCAATCGGGGAGCGGGGAGCTGTTTTTT

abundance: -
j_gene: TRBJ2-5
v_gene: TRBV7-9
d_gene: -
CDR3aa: CASSLGGALQETQYF
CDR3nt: TGTGCCAGCAGCTTAGGAGGGGCCCTGCAAGAGACCCAGTACTTC

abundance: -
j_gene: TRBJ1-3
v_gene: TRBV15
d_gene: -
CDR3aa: CATSKDVGWNRAGNTIYF
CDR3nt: TGTGCCACCAGCAAAGATGTTGGGTGGAACCGGGCTGGAAACACCATATATTTT

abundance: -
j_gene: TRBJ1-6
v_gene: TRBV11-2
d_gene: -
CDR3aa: CASSLPSRTAWGSPLHF
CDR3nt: TGTGCCAGCAGCTTACCCTCCCGGACGGCCTGGGGCTCACCCCTCCACTTT

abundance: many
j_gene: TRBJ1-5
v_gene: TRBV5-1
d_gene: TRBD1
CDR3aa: CASSEGQHNQPQHF
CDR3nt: TGCGCCAGCAGCGAGGGACAGCACAATCAGCCCCAGCATTTT

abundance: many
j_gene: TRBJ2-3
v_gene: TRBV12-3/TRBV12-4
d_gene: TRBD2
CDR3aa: CASSSLLAGSGDTQYF
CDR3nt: TGTGCCAGCAGTTCTCTACTAGCGGGGTCAGGAGATACGCAGTATTTT

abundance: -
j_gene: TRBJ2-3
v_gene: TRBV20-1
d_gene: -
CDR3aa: CSASFRQRWGSTDTQYF
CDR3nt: TGCAGTGCTAGTTTTAGGCAGCGGTGGGGGAGCACAGATACGCAGTATTTT

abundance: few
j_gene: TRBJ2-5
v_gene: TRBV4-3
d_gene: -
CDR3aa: CASSQSRGTQETQYF
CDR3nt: TGCGCCAGCAGCCAGAGCCGGGGGACACAAGAGACCCAGTACTTC

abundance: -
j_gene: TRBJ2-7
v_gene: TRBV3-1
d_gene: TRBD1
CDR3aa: CASSQGDRAGEQYF
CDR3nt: TGTGCCAGCAGCCAAGGCGACAGGGCCGGCGAGCAGTACTTC

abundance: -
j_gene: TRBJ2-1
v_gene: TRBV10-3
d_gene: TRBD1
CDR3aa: CAISGDSYNEQFF
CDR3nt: TGTGCCATCAGTGGGGACAGTTACAATGAGCAGTTCTTC

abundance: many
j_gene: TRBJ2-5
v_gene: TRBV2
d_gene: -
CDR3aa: CASSVEGGFQETQYF
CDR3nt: TGTGCCAGCAGTGTCGAGGGGGGTTTCCAAGAGACCCAGTACTTC

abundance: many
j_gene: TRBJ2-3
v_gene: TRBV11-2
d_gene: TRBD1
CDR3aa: CASSDGTGEADTQYF
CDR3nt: TGTGCCAGCAGCGATGGGACAGGGGAGGCAGATACGCAGTATTTT

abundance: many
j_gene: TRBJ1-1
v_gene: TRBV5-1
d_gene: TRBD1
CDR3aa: CASSWGDRALNTEAFF
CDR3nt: TGCGCCAGCAGTTGGGGGGACAGGGCCCTGAACACTGAAGCTTTCTTT

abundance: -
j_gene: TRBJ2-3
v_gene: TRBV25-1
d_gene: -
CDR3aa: CASSESGTLNTQYF
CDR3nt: TGTGCCAGCAGTGAATCCGGGACACTGAATACGCAGTATTTT

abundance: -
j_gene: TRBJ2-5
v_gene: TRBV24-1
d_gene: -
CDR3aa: CATSDAGTVTAETQYF
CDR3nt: TGTGCCACCAGTGATGCCGGGACGGTCACGGCGGAGACCCAGTACTTC

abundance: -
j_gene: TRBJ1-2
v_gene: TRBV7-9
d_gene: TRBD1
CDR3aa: CASSLAYADRDYGYTF
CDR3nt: TGTGCCAGCAGCTTAGCTTACGCCGACAGGGACTATGGCTACACCTTC

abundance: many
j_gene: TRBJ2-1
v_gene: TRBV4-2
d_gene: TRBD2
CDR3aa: CASSRDPFLSGMEGEQFF
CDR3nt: TGTGCCAGCAGCCGCGATCCCTTCCTTAGCGGGATGGAGGGTGAGCAGTTCTTC

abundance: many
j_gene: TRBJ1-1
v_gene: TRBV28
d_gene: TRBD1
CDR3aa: CASSLSGGVNTEAFF
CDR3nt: TGTGCCAGCAGTTTATCAGGGGGAGTGAACACTGAAGCTTTCTTT

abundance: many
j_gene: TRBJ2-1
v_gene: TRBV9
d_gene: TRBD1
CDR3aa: CASSSQGVGNEQFF
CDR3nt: TGTGCCAGCAGCTCCCAGGGGGTAGGCAATGAGCAGTTCTTC

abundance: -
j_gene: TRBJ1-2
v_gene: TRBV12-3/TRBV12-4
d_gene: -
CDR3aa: CASTPHPVYGYTF
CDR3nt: TGTGCCAGCACCCCCCACCCGGTTTATGGCTACACCTTC

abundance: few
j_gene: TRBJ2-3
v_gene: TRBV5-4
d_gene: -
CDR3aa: CASNGASTDTQYF
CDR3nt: TGTGCCAGCAACGGGGCTAGCACAGATACGCAGTATTTT

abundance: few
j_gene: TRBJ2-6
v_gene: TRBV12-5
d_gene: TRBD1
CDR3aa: CASGLVSPRTGGSISGANVLTF
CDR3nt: TGTGCTAGTGGTTTGGTGAGCCCCCGGACAGGGGGCTCAATCTCCGGGGCCAACGTCCTGACTTTC

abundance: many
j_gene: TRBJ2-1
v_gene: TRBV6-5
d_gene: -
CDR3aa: CASSYPRLVGDNEQFF
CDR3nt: TGTGCCAGCAGTTACCCCAGACTAGTGGGGGACAATGAGCAGTTCTTC

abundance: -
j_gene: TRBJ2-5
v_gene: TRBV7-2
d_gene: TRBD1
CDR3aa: CASSRRGQGGGETQYF
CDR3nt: TGTGCCAGCAGTCGCCGCGGACAGGGGGGGGGGGAGACCCAGTACTTC

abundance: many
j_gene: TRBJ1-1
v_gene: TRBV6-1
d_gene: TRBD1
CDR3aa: CASSMQGVQPEAFF
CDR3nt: TGTGCCAGCAGTATGCAGGGGGTTCAGCCTGAAGCTTTCTTT

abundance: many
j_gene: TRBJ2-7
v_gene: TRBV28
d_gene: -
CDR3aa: CASSPGISYEQYF
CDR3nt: TGTGCCAGCAGTCCTGGGATCTCCTACGAGCAGTACTTC

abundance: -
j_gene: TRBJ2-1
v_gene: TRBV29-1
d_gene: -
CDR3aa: CSVRKELESYNEQFF
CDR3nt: TGCAGCGTCCGGAAGGAACTCGAGTCCTACAATGAGCAGTTCTTC

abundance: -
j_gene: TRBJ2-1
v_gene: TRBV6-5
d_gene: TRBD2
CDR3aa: CASSYSRTSGGSYNEQLF
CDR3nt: TGTGCCAGCAGTTACTCTCGGACTAGCGGGGGCAGCTACAATGAGCAGCTCTTC

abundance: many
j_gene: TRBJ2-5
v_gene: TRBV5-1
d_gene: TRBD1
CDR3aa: CASRAGTGSETQYF
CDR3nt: TGCGCCAGCAGAGCCGGGACAGGGAGTGAGACCCAGTACTTC

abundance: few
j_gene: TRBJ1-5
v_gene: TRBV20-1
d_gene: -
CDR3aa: CSAARDTQDQPQHF
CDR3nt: TGCAGTGCGGCACGGGACACACAGGATCAGCCCCAGCATTTT

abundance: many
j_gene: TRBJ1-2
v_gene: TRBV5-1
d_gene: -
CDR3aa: CASSLRGFMDYGYTF
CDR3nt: TGCGCCAGCAGCTTGAGGGGTTTCATGGACTATGGCTACACCTTC

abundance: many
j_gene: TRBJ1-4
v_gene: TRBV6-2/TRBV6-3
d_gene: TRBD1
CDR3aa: CASRPDRSWKLFF
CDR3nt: TGTGCCAGCAGACCGGACAGGTCATGGAAACTGTTTTTT

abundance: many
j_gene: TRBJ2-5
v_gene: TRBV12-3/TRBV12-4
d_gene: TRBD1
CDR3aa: CASSRDRVAIETQYF
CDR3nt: TGTGCCAGCAGCCGGGACAGGGTGGCGATCGAGACCCAGTACTTC

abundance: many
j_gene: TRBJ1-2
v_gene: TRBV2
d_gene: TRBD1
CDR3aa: CARRDRGNYGYTF
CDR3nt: TGTGCCAGACGGGACAGGGGGAACTATGGCTACACCTTC

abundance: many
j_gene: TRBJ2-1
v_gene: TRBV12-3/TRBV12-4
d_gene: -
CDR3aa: CAGSLDRLGDEQFF
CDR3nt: TGTGCCGGCAGTTTAGACAGGCTGGGCGATGAGCAGTTCTTC

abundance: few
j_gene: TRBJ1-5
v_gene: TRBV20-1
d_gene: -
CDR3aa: CSAKKRHGTPLSNQPQHF
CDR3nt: TGCAGTGCTAAGAAGCGACACGGGACACCTCTTAGCAATCAGCCCCAGCATTTT

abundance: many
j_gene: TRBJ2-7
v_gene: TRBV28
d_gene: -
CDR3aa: CASRFGGTTYF
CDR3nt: TGTGCCAGCAGATTCGGCGGGACAACGTACTTC

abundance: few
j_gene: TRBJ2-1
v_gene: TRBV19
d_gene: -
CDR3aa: CASSQTASSYNEQFF
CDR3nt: TGTGCCAGTAGTCAGACCGCCAGCTCCTACAATGAGCAGTTCTTC

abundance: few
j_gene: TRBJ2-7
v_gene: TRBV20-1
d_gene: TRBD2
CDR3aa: CSARSASGGDEQYF
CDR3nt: TGCAGTGCTAGAAGCGCTAGCGGGGGCGACGAGCAGTACTTC